This T cell receptor beta chain is drawn from a study of cytomegalovirus exposure and HLA in healthy donors. In the case of this clone: Its antigen is unidentified.

Study-wide findings and caveats: The study put some 160 TCR beta chains on its list as cytomegalovirus-associated.

This table comes from immunoSEQ multiplex PCR, and its TCRdb copy is limited to in-frame clones, with some not included. Of over 75,000 clones in the sample, approximately 91% were seen once. The TCR originated in a man aged 30 to 45 in good health and CMV-seronegative. The sample comprised PBMCs.

The CDR3 region has the DNA TGCGCCAGCAGCCCTTTGGGCAGCTCCTACAATGAGCAGTTCTTC. This encodes CASSPLGSSYNEQFF. The V gene is TRBV5-1, the J gene TRBJ2-1; no clear D. The germline V and J ends were trimmed by 4 bases and 0 bases, with 11 bases remaining between them. Looked up from germline, CDR1 is SGHRS and CDR2 is YFSETQ. The CDR3 has 15 amino acids.